This TCR beta chain was profiled in a study of cytomegalovirus exposure and HLA in healthy donors. Overall study findings and caveats: The TCR clusters that emerged in the first cohort tended, a later analysis found, to co-occur in the 120 or so validation repertoires. According to the study, roughly 160 TCR beta chains were cytomegalovirus-associated.

For this clone: Its matching antigen is unknown.

Sequencing was performed with immunoSEQ multiplex PCR; in TCRdb, only in-frame clones are kept and a portion is missing. The profile covers roughly 350,000 clones, with 75% to 90% appearing a single time and around 0.84% taken by the ten largest. The CDR3 sequence is 19 residues long. V trimming: 5 bases; J trimming: 8 bases; junction bases outside the gene matches: 15. The V gene's germline CDR1 is SGHAT and CDR2 FQNNGV. The donors were members of the validation cohort comprising about 130 subjects, separate from the approximately 700-subject first cohort. The V and J genes are TRBV11-2 and TRBJ2-1, with TRBD2 matching 16 bases. Sequenced: PBMCs. This receptor was identified in a woman aged 18-29 years in good health and CMV-seronegative. The CDR3 region is CASSPPGTSGRARVDEQFF. CDR3 nucleotide sequence: TGTGCCAGCAGCCCTCCCGGGACTAGCGGGAGGGCCAGGGTTGATGAGCAGTTCTTC.